The TCR beta chain described here comes from a study of T cells in Graves' hyperthyroidism and ophthalmopathy. Ten or more counts support this clonotype. Using RNA transcripts as the source, TCR beta CDR3 regions were amplified. TCR CDR3 underwent first-round RT-PCR with the HTBI primer set. A single record per CDR3 protein comes from TCRdb applying MiXCR to the multiplex PCR reads. The sample shows fewer than 800,000 distinct CDR3 sequences, approximately 16% of them seen only once. This TCR derives from a man aged 18-30 years with Graves' hyperthyroidism. What was sequenced was blood.

The CDR3, as DNA: TGTGCCAGCAGCTTAGGGTACGGAACAGATACGCAGTATTTT. It specifies CASSLGYGTDTQYF. The gene calls are TRBV7-2 and TRBJ2-3; D not resolved. The V end lost 1 base, the J end lost 3 bases, and 8 bases lay between the germline ends. Germline assignment: CDR1 SGHTA and CDR2 FQGNSA. The CDR3 runs to 14 residues.